A single sample is the source of the 25 T cell receptor beta chains below, sequenced in a study of vaccination and CD4 T cells after COVID-19. TCRdb recomputed calls from the PCR reads with MiXCR, one row per CDR3 protein. The sample carries about 20,000 distinct CDR3 sequences, about 60% recorded once. The source was CD4+ T cells from blood, collected before SARS-CoV-2 vaccination. These receptors were taken from a human donor who had recovered from COVID-19.

The chain is built from TRBV27 and TRBJ2-7; no reliable D call. Germline-derived CDR1 and CDR2 are MNHEY and SMNVEV (reference sequence). The CDR3 has 15 amino acids. V lost 5 bases, J lost 1 base, and 15 bases lay in between. As DNA, the CDR3 is TGTGCCAGCAGTACCCTGTACAGTTCATCCTACGAGCAGTACTTC. Amino acid sequence: CASSTLYSSSYEQYF.

The table lists this clonotype with a few counts. The V call is TRBV7-2, the J call TRBJ2-5, with D unresolved. Per germline, CDR1 SGHTA and CDR2 FQGNSA. This CDR3 region has 13 residues. The V gene lost 4 bases and the J gene lost 3 bases, with 9 bases spanning the gap. The CDR3 DNA follows: TGTGCCAGCAGCTCAATTCTAGAAGAGACCCAGTACTTC. Protein product: CASSSILEETQYF.

The genes are TRBV7-9 and TRBJ2-2; TRBD1 agrees at 10 bases. V shed 5 bases and J 4 bases; nucleotides not matched to a gene: 4. Germline lookup yields CDR1 SEHNR and CDR2 FQNEAQ (reference sequence). The CDR3 contains 15 residues. This chain's CDR3 is CASSGQGVGTGELFF. The CDR3 bases are TGTGCCAGCAGCGGACAGGGGGTGGGCACCGGGGAGCTGTTTTTT.

This chain links TRBV7-9 with TRBJ2-1; weak D call: TRBD2 (5 bases). Germline V gene data show CDR1 as SEHNR and CDR2 as FQNEAQ (reference sequence). The CDR3 is 16 amino acids. V dropped 3 bases and J dropped 5 bases, with 17 bases sitting between them. Written as DNA, the CDR3 is TGTGCCAGCAGCTTCTTTGCCTCGGGGTGGGACAATGAGCAGTTCTTC. This encodes CASSFFASGWDNEQFF.

This clonotype has more than one count but fewer than ten. CDR3 in amino acids: CSAEGRGYSPLHF. The CDR3 nucleotides read TGCAGTGCCGAGGGGAGGGGTTATTCACCCCTCCACTTT. This chain connects TRBV20-1 to TRBJ1-6, with D tentatively TRBD1 (5 bases). The CDR3 spans 13 residues. Germline V gene lookup returns CDR1 DFQATT and CDR2 SNEGSKA (reference sequence). Trimming took 6 bases from V and 8 from J, leaving 14 bases between them.

The CDR3 protein is CASSEVSNQPQHF. The DNA for the CDR3 is TGTGCCAGCAGTGAAGTGAGCAATCAGCCCCAGCATTTT. V is TRBV6-1 and J is TRBJ1-5; no definite D call. Germline values: CDR1 MNHNS, CDR2 SASEGT. Trimming left V 1 base short and J 1 base short, with 2 bases between. The CDR3 length is 13 residues.

This clonotype was seen a handful of times. V is TRBV20-1 and J is TRBJ2-5, with TRBD1 matching over 7 bases. V gave up 1 base and J gave up 5 bases; unmatched junction bases: 10. Germline V CDR1 and CDR2: DFQATT, SNEGSKA (reference sequence). This CDR3 is built from 15 residues. The CDR3 region is CSARVPTGRRETQYF. CDR3 bases: TGCAGTGCTAGAGTACCGACAGGGCGGCGGGAGACCCAGTACTTC.

This clonotype was found once. The chain joins TRBV7-3 to TRBJ2-3; tentative D call: TRBD2 (5 bases). The CDR3 totals 18 residues. V lost 0 bases and J lost 2, with 18 bases in between. The germline gives CDR1 SGHTA, CDR2 FQGTGA. CDR3 region: CASSLTSDRGRVTDTQYF. As DNA, the CDR3 is TGTGCCAGCAGCTTAACTAGCGATCGGGGAAGGGTCACAGATACGCAGTATTTT.

This chain uses TRBV7-2 with TRBJ1-2; the D gene is possibly TRBD1 (5 bases). V lost 4 bases and J lost 4, with 16 bases in between. Looked up from germline, CDR1 is SGHTA and CDR2 is FQGNSA. The CDR3 is 15 residues long. Written as DNA, the CDR3 is TGTGCCAGCAGCTCTAGGGCCCTGGGGGTCTATGGCTACACCTTC. Translation: CASSSRALGVYGYTF.

The rearrangement joins TRBV20-1 to TRBJ2-7; weak D call: TRBD1 (5 bases). CDR1 is DFQATT and CDR2 is SNEGSKA in the germline V gene (reference sequence). The CDR3 sequence is 14 residues long. Trimming removed 1 base from V and 2 bases from J, with 12 bases in between. The CDR3 DNA reads as TGCAGTGCTAGAGGCGCCGGACACGCCTACGAGCAGTACTTC. Protein: CSARGAGHAYEQYF.

The rearrangement uses TRBV6-1 and TRBJ2-7, with 8 bases matching TRBD1. Per the germline V gene, CDR1 is MNHNS and CDR2 is SASEGT. The junction had 6 bases not matched to a gene; V was cut back by 3 bases and J by 5 bases. The CDR3 has 14 amino acids. The chain's CDR3 is CASSDRQGTDEQYF. The CDR3 DNA reads as TGTGCCAGCAGTGATCGACAGGGGACGGACGAGCAGTACTTC.

The chain links TRBV7-8 to TRBJ2-1; no firm D call. The germline V gene encodes CDR1 SGHVS and CDR2 FQNEAQ. This CDR3 is built from 14 residues. V was shortened by 1 base and J by 1 base, with 5 bases between the two germline ends. The CDR3 here is CASSLEKSYNEQFF. The CDR3 nucleotides read TGTGCCAGCAGCTTAGAGAAATCCTACAATGAGCAGTTCTTC.

In its sample, this clonotype was seen once. This chain connects TRBV2 to TRBJ2-5; D gene ambiguous. Germline V gene lookup returns CDR1 SNHLY and CDR2 FYNNEI. CDR3 size: 10 residues. Trimming left V 8 bases short and J 4 bases short, with 5 bases between. The CDR3 DNA sequence: TGTGCCAGCGCAAGAGAGACCCAGTACTTC. Encoded protein: CASARETQYF.

The genes are TRBV19 and TRBJ2-6; TRBD1 aligns across 7 bases. Trimming at V came to 5 bases and at J to 13 bases, leaving 8 bases not matched to a gene. Germline V lookup: CDR1 LNHDA, CDR2 SQIVND (reference sequence). This CDR3 comprises 13 residues. This CDR3 is CASSLSGTDVLTF. The CDR3 DNA reads as TGTGCCAGTAGTTTATCAGGGACAGATGTCCTGACTTTC.

V usage is TRBV6-1 and J usage is TRBJ2-2, with unresolved D. Trimming shortened V by 1 base and J by 7 bases, and 4 bases separated the two germline ends. The CDR3 runs 12 residues. Germline lookup yields CDR1 MNHNS and CDR2 SASEGT. Here the CDR3 DNA reads TGTGCCAGCAGTGAAGAGGGCGGGGAGCTGTTTTTT. Its protein is CASSEEGGELFF.

V usage is TRBV12-3 or TRBV12-4 and J usage is TRBJ1-1; unclear D gene. The CDR3 runs 13 residues. Trimming cost V 8 bases and J 0 bases, with 10 bases left between them. The CDR3 sequence: CASVGYMNTEAFF. CDR3 sequence (DNA): TGTGCCAGCGTAGGTTACATGAACACTGAAGCTTTCTTT.

The chain has TRBV20-1 and TRBJ2-2; the D gene is possibly TRBD1 (6 bases). This CDR3 has 16 residues. Looked up from germline, CDR1 is DFQATT and CDR2 is SNEGSKA (reference sequence). Trimming left V 3 bases short and J 1 base short, with 15 bases between. This CDR3 reads CSASSGWGQNTGELFF. CDR3 DNA sequence: TGCAGTGCTAGTTCGGGGTGGGGGCAGAACACCGGGGAGCTGTTTTTT.

This chain uses TRBV7-9 with TRBJ2-7, with D possibly TRBD2 on 5 matching bases. Trimming removed 6 bases at V and 6 bases at J, with 12 bases between. CDR3 length equals 12 residues. The germline gives CDR1 SEHNR, CDR2 FQNEAQ (reference sequence). The CDR3 DNA sequence: TGTGCCAGCAGACGGACCGAGGGCGAGCAGTACTTC. It specifies CASRRTEGEQYF.

The rearrangement uses TRBV29-1 and TRBJ2-3, with TRBD1 matching 11 bases. J gave up 4 bases and V 5 bases, and 5 bases lay outside the gene matches. Germline-derived CDR1 and CDR2 are SQVTM and ANQGSEA. The CDR3 is 14 residues long. The CDR3 reads CSVTDRGRADTQYF. The CDR3 nucleotides are TGCAGCGTTACGGACAGGGGGCGCGCAGATACGCAGTATTTT.

The chain has TRBV6-1 and TRBJ2-5, with 10 bases matching TRBD2. With 6 bases clipped from V and 5 bases from J, the junction kept 18 bases outside the gene matches. Germline CDR1 MNHNS, CDR2 SASEGT. The CDR3 runs to 18 residues. In DNA, the CDR3 is TGTGCCAGCAGCCGAGCCGGGCTAGCGGGAGATGAGGGGGAGACCCAGTACTTC. It codes for CASSRAGLAGDEGETQYF.

The chain is built from TRBV7-9 and TRBJ2-1, with 11 bases matching TRBD2. The CDR3 consists of 15 residues. Germline V gene sequence: CDR1 SEHNR, CDR2 FQNEAQ (reference sequence). Trimming removed 5 bases from V and 4 bases from J; junction bases left unmatched: 4. CDR3 amino acids: CASSPTSGKYNEQFF. CDR3 nucleotides: TGTGCCAGCAGCCCGACTAGCGGGAAGTACAATGAGCAGTTCTTC.

V and J are TRBV4-1 and TRBJ2-1; a weak D match, TRBD2 (6 bases). V lost 0 bases, J lost 0 bases, and 15 bases lay in between. The CDR3 runs to 18 residues. Germline V lookup: CDR1 MGHRA, CDR2 YSYEKL. The CDR3 protein is CASSQDPLRGNSYNEQFF. CDR3 in DNA: TGCGCCAGCAGCCAAGATCCTCTTCGCGGGAACTCCTACAATGAGCAGTTCTTC.

The chain has TRBV15 and TRBJ1-1; 7 bases are shared with TRBD1. The length of the CDR3 is 13 residues. Unmatched junction bases numbered 4, after V lost 3 bases and J lost 6 bases. Germline CDR1 is LNHNV and CDR2 is YYDKDF (reference sequence). CDR3 sequence reads: CATSRAGTAEAFF. CDR3 in DNA: TGTGCCACCAGCAGGGCCGGGACAGCTGAAGCTTTCTTT.

The gene calls are TRBV6-1 and TRBJ2-5; D not certain. Deletions cut 1 base from V and 0 bases from J, with 3 bases between. Germline V gene data show CDR1 as MNHNS and CDR2 as SASEGT. The CDR3 is 13 amino acids. The CDR3 sequence: CASSEGNQETQYF. The DNA for the CDR3 is TGTGCCAGCAGTGAAGGGAACCAAGAGACCCAGTACTTC.

The chain has TRBV29-1 and TRBJ1-3; D remains unclear. Germline loops: CDR1 SQVTM, CDR2 ANQGSEA. CDR3 length: 11 amino acids. V was clipped by 6 bases and J by 0 bases, with 3 bases between them. CDR3 loop: CSVNSGNTIYF. In DNA, the CDR3 is TGCAGCGTGAACTCTGGAAACACCATATATTTT. Looking up the rest from reference TRBV29-1 and TRBJ1-3 gives the full variable domain: SAVISQKPSRDICQRGTSLTIQCQVDSQVTMMFWYRQQPGQSLTLIATANQGSEATYESGFVIDKFPISRPNLTFSTLTVSNMSPEDSSIYLCSVNSGNTIYFGEGSWLTVV.